The rows below give T cell receptor beta chains drawn from one sample of a study of beta chain features in type 1 diabetes. Some clones are missing from TCRdb's copy, which holds only in-frame ones; the method was immunoSEQ multiplex PCR. The repertoire has around 160,000 clones, around 9% of them found once; the top ten carry around 0.7%. Sequencing input: central memory CD4+ T cells from blood. All receptors derive from a woman in her thirties with type 1 diabetes. CDR3s leave out the opening cysteine and the closing phenylalanine or tryptophan.

TRBJ2-1 TRBV7-2 ASSLVAGYSVNEQF
TRBJ2-6 TRBV29-1 SVGGLGSGANVLT
TRBJ1-1 TRBV19 ASSSRLNTEAF
TRBJ1-1 TRBV18 ASSSRQGADTEAF
TRBJ2-1 TRBV30 AWQKKSSYNEQF
TRBJ1-2 TRBV28 AIWTGNYGYT
TRBJ2-7 TRBV21-1 ASSSGGPLHGDEQY
TRBJ1-1 TRBV7-2 ASSPQPGQGEAF
TRBJ2-7 TRBV4-1 ASSKSSLPAGGYSYEQY
TRBJ1-5 TRBV28 AIRGGVRDQPQH
TRBJ2-1 TRBV10-3 AISAGTYNEQF
TRBJ2-7 TRBV10-3 AISRDRVVDEQY
TRBJ1-2 TRBV28 ASSFAQGAGYT
TRBJ2-7 TRBV5-1 ASSPGSAGVYEQY
TRBJ2-1 TRBV29-1 SVAFFETNEQF
TRBJ2-1 TRBV5-1 ASSVSPVAGAPGEQF
TRBJ1-5 TRBV28 ASSRSGGHPRGPQH
TRBJ1-1 TRBV5-1 ASSLATTGLDTEAF
TRBJ2-7 TRBV5-6 ASSLDSGGQEQY
TRBJ1-1 TRBV30 AWDKNTEAF
TRBJ2-5 TRBV11-2 ASSRGQGMETQY
TRBJ2-2 TRBV5-1 ASSLEQANTGELF
TRBJ2-3 TRBV27 ASSLSAHSTDTQY
TRBJ2-1 TRBV9 ASSVGGTSGHNEQF
TRBJ2-1 TRBV30 AWRLTSGSWDEQF
TRBJ2-3 TRBV7-3 ASSTWGGSTDTQY
TRBJ2-2 TRBV25-1 ASKAGTGASGELF
TRBJ2-7 TRBV7-9 ASSLDSRDEQY
- TRBV29-1 SVDNREDEQY
TRBJ2-7 TRBV29-1 SVDRGIEAEQY
TRBJ2-3 TRBV18 ASSPSGGRTDTQY
TRBJ2-7 TRBV29-1 SGRGQGAFGEQY
TRBJ1-1 TRBV7-9 ASSFFEAF
TRBJ2-1 TRBV2 AILQGNEQF
TRBJ2-5 TRBV6-1 ASTGHLQETQY
TRBJ2-1 TRBV6-5 ASSYPQWGRDEQF
TRBJ1-2 TRBV6-1 ASSPRTGGVGYT
TRBJ1-2 TRBV13 ASSLVSRRSGYT
TRBJ2-3 TRBV18 ASSYSGDLTDTQY
TRBJ1-2 TRBV6-5 ASSLVGSYGYT
TRBJ2-7 TRBV15 ATSRDTDTVGYEQY
TRBJ1-2 TRBV7-3 ASSINWDSGYGYT
TRBJ1-2 TRBV6-6 ASSYSMNQKNYGYT
TRBJ2-3 TRBV5-1 ASSWGLASDTQY
TRBJ2-7 TRBV2 ASSDFIGLAKYEQY
TRBJ1-1 TRBV29-1 SVGQGWGMNTEAF
TRBJ2-1 TRBV7-3 ASSLNPSYNEQF
TRBJ1-2 TRBV6-5 ASSEGPGVYGYT
TRBJ2-5 TRBV29-1 SVDQGARETQY
TRBJ2-1 TRBV9 ASSVAPSGSNEQF
TRBJ1-2 TRBV9 ASSVQASNYGYT
TRBJ1-1 TRBV5-6 ASSTRDRAEAF
TRBJ2-1 TRBV6-1 ASSEVGRGNEQF